The 20 T cell receptor beta chains listed next were all sequenced from one sample in a study of cytomegalovirus exposure and HLA in healthy donors (dated by TCRdb to 2016 to 2017). Receptors were amplified or captured by the immunoSEQ multiplex PCR assay. For the multiplex PCR, a mixture combining 60 forward primers for TCR Vbeta segments and 13 reverse primers for TCR Jbeta segments was used. TCRdb took over this immuneACCESS table, retaining in-frame rearrangements with V and J assigned. Such tables are incomplete; in checked studies, under half of the missing clones stem from an unresolved V gene, and the remainder is unexplained. Across this sample there are about 160,000 clones, with approximately 79% seen only once. The ten top clones hold about 1% of the sample. The sample was PBMCs. The receptor source for this set is a woman aged 45-65 years in good health and CMV-seropositive.

The rearrangement links TRBV19 to TRBJ2-7; D is ambiguous. The CDR3 contains 13 residues. Per germline, CDR1 LNHDA and CDR2 SQIVND (reference sequence). The V end was cut by 5 bases, the J end by 0 bases, with 8 bases between. CDR3 coding DNA: TGTGCCAGTAGTCTGATGAGCTCCTACGAGCAGTACTTC. Its protein is CASSLMSSYEQYF.

V and J are TRBV7-2 and TRBJ2-2; tentative D call: TRBD2 (5 bases). CDR1 is SGHTA and CDR2 is FQGNSA in the germline V gene. Trimming cost V 3 bases and J 2 bases, with 10 bases left between them. The CDR3 spans 15 residues. The CDR3 loop is CASSLMTGNTGELFF. CDR3 DNA: TGTGCCAGCAGCTTGATGACGGGAAACACCGGGGAGCTGTTTTTT. Complete variable domain (other parts from reference TRBV7-2 and TRBJ2-2): GAGVSQSPSNKVTEKGKDVELRCDPISGHTALYWYRQSLGQGLEFLIYFQGNSAPDKSGLPSDRFSAERTGGSVSTLTIQRTQQEDSAVYLCASSLMTGNTGELFFGEGSRLTVL.

J is TRBJ1-1 and V is TRBV2, with TRBD1 as a possible D gene (6 bases). The V end lost 3 bases, the J end lost 2 bases, and 13 bases lay between the germline ends. The CDR3 sequence is 15 residues long. Germline CDR1 and CDR2: SNHLY and FYNNEI. CDR3 sequence reads: CASSEGGQSNTEAFF. Here the CDR3 DNA reads TGTGCCAGCAGTGAGGGGGGGCAGTCAAACACTGAAGCTTTCTTT.

The chain joins TRBV5-1 to TRBJ1-2, with 8 bases fitting TRBD1. Germline CDR1 is SGHRS and CDR2 is YFSETQ. V was pared by 1 base and J by 3 bases, with 2 bases of the junction left unmatched. The CDR3 totals 14 residues. CDR3 sequence (DNA): TGCGCCAGCAGCTTGATGGACAGGGACTATGGCTACACCTTC. It yields the protein CASSLMDRDYGYTF.

The chain uses TRBV12-2 and TRBJ2-1; the table's D call, TRBD1, has no DNA check behind it. TRBV12-2 is termed a pseudogene. The CDR3 contains 17 residues. The CDR3 here is CASRLGPGTGRMDEQFF. CDR3 bases: TGTGCAAGTCGCTTGGGCCCGGGGACAGGGCGTATGGATGAGCAGTTCTTC.

The CDR3 is CASSVAPEGGTQYF. For the CDR3, the DNA is TGTGCCAGCAGCGTAGCACCCGAAGGAGGTACGCAGTATTTT. The chain carries TRBV9 and TRBJ2-3, with a tentative D call TRBD2 (5 bases). Trimming took 0 bases from V and 8 from J, leaving 13 bases between them. There are 14 residues in the CDR3. Looked up from germline, CDR1 is SGDLS and CDR2 is YYNGEE. Supplemented by reference TRBV9 and TRBJ2-3, the full variable domain reads DSGVTQTPKHLITATGQRVTLRCSPRSGDLSVYWYQQSLDQGLQFLIQYYNGEERAKGNILERFSAQQFPDLHSELNLSSLELGDSALYFCASSVAPEGGTQYFGPGTRLTVL.

The V and J genes are TRBV30 and TRBJ2-1; TRBD2 agrees at 15 bases. J lost 7 bases, V lost 3 bases, and 19 bases had no gene match. CDR3 size: 20 residues. The V gene's germline CDR1 is GTSNPN and CDR2 SVGIG (reference sequence). CDR3 bases: TGTGCCTGGAGCCATAGGGGCGGGACTAGCGGGGGGAAGTGGGTGAATGAGCAGTTCTTC. Translating it yields CAWSHRGGTSGGKWVNEQFF.

The genes are TRBV10-2 and TRBJ1-5; 8 positions agree with TRBD1. The CDR3 is 13 amino acids. V was clipped by 7 bases and J by 6 bases; unmatched bases: 5. CDR1 WSHSY and CDR2 SAAADI come from the germline V gene. The CDR3 DNA reads TGCGCCAGCACAGGGGGCCAGGGTCAGCCCCAGCATTTT. Translated, it gives CASTGGQGQPQHF.

The V and J genes are TRBV19 and TRBJ1-2; 7 bases are a match to TRBD1. Germline-derived CDR1 and CDR2 are LNHDA and SQIVND (reference sequence). Trimming took 4 bases from V and 7 from J; bases not matched to a gene: 18. The CDR3 loop spans 17 amino acids. The CDR3 region is CASSSPGRGELFSGYTF. The CDR3 DNA reads as TGTGCCAGTAGTAGCCCGGGCAGGGGGGAATTATTTTCTGGCTACACCTTC.

The chain is built from TRBV5-8 and TRBJ1-4, with TRBD1 matching over 11 bases. Germline CDR1 is SGHTS and CDR2 is YDEGEE. The CDR3 covers 16 residues. The J segment lost 2 bases and the V segment lost 4 bases, leaving 4 bases of the junction unmatched. CDR3 sequence: CASSTGTGGTNEKLFF. The CDR3 region has the DNA TGTGCCAGCAGCACCGGGACAGGGGGGACTAATGAAAAACTGTTTTTT.

The chain is built from TRBV28 and TRBJ2-3, with 10 positions matching TRBD2. This CDR3 region has 20 residues. Germline CDR1 and CDR2: MDHEN and SYDVKM. Trimming took 6 bases from V and 0 from J; bases not matched to a gene: 18. CDR3 sequence reads: CASSPPSSGGPRASTDTQYF. CDR3 bases: TGTGCCAGCAGCCCCCCGAGTAGCGGGGGGCCCCGTGCTAGCACAGATACGCAGTATTTT.

The V gene is TRBV6-4, the J gene TRBJ2-3; 7 bases fit TRBD1. The V gene end was trimmed by 11 bases and the J gene end by 0 bases; junction bases not matched to a gene: 8. The CDR3 extends over 14 amino acids. In germline, CDR1 is MRHNA, CDR2 SNTAGT. The CDR3 DNA follows: TGTGCCGTATCCGGGACAGACAGCACAGATACGCAGTATTTT. It yields the protein CAVSGTDSTDTQYF.

The table lists this clone with a few counts. The genes are TRBV4-3 and TRBJ2-3; TRBD2 agrees at 14 bases. V gave up 4 bases and J gave up 4 bases; unmatched junction bases: 4. From germline, CDR1 is LGHNA and CDR2 YSLEER. This CDR3 has 16 residues. DNA for the CDR3: TGCGCCAGCAGCCTGGGACTAGCGGGGGTATCAGATACGCAGTATTTT. Translation: CASSLGLAGVSDTQYF.

The chain uses TRBV28 and TRBJ2-5; 7 bases are shared with TRBD2. Trimming cost V 5 bases and J 5 bases; bases outside gene matches: 11. From germline, CDR1 is MDHEN and CDR2 SYDVKM. The CDR3 is 15 residues long. The CDR3 loop is CASSPLRTRRETQYF. CDR3 nucleotides: TGTGCCAGCAGTCCCCTGAGGACTAGACGGGAGACCCAGTACTTC.

The chain uses TRBV19 and TRBJ2-2; D is ambiguous. V lost 5 bases to trimming and J lost 7 bases, with 8 bases between them. This CDR3 is 12 amino acids long. Germline V gives CDR1 LNHDA, CDR2 SQIVND (reference sequence). CDR3 region: CASSPSVGELFF. The CDR3 bases are TGTGCCAGTAGTCCGAGCGTCGGGGAGCTGTTTTTT.

In this sample, this clone turned up a few times. CDR3 nucleotides: TGCAGCGTTGGGCCCCCGATGTCCTACGAGCAGTACTTC. Amino acid sequence: CSVGPPMSYEQYF. The chain combines TRBV29-1 with TRBJ2-7, with D unclear. From germline, CDR1 is SQVTM and CDR2 ANQGSEA. This CDR3 has 13 amino acids. The ends were cut back, 4 bases at V and 1 base at J, with 11 bases in the middle.

The V call is TRBV4-1, the J call TRBJ2-1, with 11 nucleotides matching TRBD2. With 2 bases clipped from V and 6 bases from J, the junction kept 6 bases outside the gene matches. The CDR3 sequence is 16 residues long. Germline V gives CDR1 MGHRA, CDR2 YSYEKL. The CDR3 region is CASSQPGTSGPNEQFF. CDR3 DNA: TGCGCCAGCAGCCAACCCGGGACTAGCGGACCCAATGAGCAGTTCTTC.

This chain uses TRBV6-5 with TRBJ2-7; perhaps TRBD1 as D (5 bases). CDR1 is MNHEY and CDR2 is SVGAGI in the germline V gene. The CDR3 is made up of 14 amino acids. Trimming removed 5 bases at V and 3 bases at J, with 14 bases between. This CDR3 reads CASSEAGKNYEQYF. In DNA, the CDR3 is TGTGCCAGCAGTGAGGCAGGGAAGAACTACGAGCAGTACTTC.

This chain joins TRBV11-1 and TRBJ2-7; TRBD1 matches at 8 bases. V lost 1 base and J lost 7; bases outside the gene matches: 9. Looked up from germline, CDR1 is SGHAT and CDR2 is FQDESV (reference sequence). The CDR3 covers 15 residues. The CDR3: CASSLGQGTAREQYF. CDR3 nucleotides: TGTGCCAGCAGCTTAGGACAGGGGACGGCCCGAGAGCAGTACTTC.

V gene TRBV5-6 combines with J gene TRBJ2-7; 7 nucleotides line up with TRBD1. CDR3 length: 16 amino acids. Germline V CDR1 and CDR2: SGHDT, YYEEEE. V gave up 4 bases and J gave up 1 base; unmatched junction bases: 11. CDR3: CASSISLGTASYEQYF. The CDR3 DNA follows: TGTGCCAGCAGCATCTCTCTCGGGACAGCTTCCTACGAGCAGTACTTC.